This T cell receptor beta chain emerged from a study of radiotherapy plus CTLA-4 blockade in lung cancer. Those patients who had chemo-refractory metastatic non-small-cell lung cancer were given focal radiation along with CTLA-4 blockade through ipilimumab. With V trimmed by 0 bases and J by 8 bases, 5 bases remained unmatched. The CDR3 is 14 amino acids. Germline V gene sequence: CDR1 SGHAT, CDR2 FQNNGV. Profiling relied on immunoSEQ multiplex PCR, and the TCRdb table lists in-frame clones only, not all of them. The data contain around 85,000 clones, more than 75% of them seen just once; the ten biggest clones take up 2% to 2.5%.

This sequence was found in a human donor with non-small cell lung cancer who had a partial response to radiotherapy plus ipilimumab. The material sequenced was peripheral blood, taken from a patient treated with radiotherapy plus ipilimumab. The chain carries TRBV11-2 and TRBJ1-2; TRBD1 agrees at 8 bases. CDR3 bases: TGTGCCAGCAGCTTAGAGCAGGGGGCGCAAGGCTACACCTTC. It is translated as CASSLEQGAQGYTF.